The entry below describes one T cell receptor beta chain. The assay was immunoSEQ multiplex PCR, and TCRdb's table has in-frame clones only and misses some. The data contain 250,000 to 300,000 clones, roughly 83% of them singletons. Germline CDR1 and CDR2: MNHEY and SVGAGI. V lost 10 bases to trimming and J lost 2 bases; unmatched junction nucleotides: 11. This CDR3 has 14 amino acids. These data originate in a study of blood T cell repertoires in COVID-19. Specimen: peripheral blood. V is TRBV6-5 and J is TRBJ2-7; 7 nucleotides line up with TRBD1. This TCR was sampled from a man between 60 and 70 years old who had recovered from COVID-19. The CDR3 nucleotides read TGTGCCACCAGCCCGAACAGGGGAACCTACGAGCAGTACTTC. This encodes CATSPNRGTYEQYF.